This T cell receptor beta chain is from a study of T cells after posttransplantation cyclophosphamide. Using immunoSEQ multiplex PCR, the repertoire was profiled, and TCRdb retains in-frame clones only, with some absent. The sample holds 24,000 or so clones, and no clone turns up only once. The CDR3 has 13 amino acids. V lost 7 bases, J lost 8 bases, and 8 bases stayed unmatched. Germline V gives CDR1 MNHEY, CDR2 SMNVEV (reference sequence). This clone was seen ten or more times. Its antigen is as yet unknown. On the day of bone marrow donation, the related graft donor provided peripheral blood. Notes on the study in general: Tissue-infiltrating T cells from skin or gut overlapped little with blood T cells.

The V and J genes are TRBV27 and TRBJ1-1, with 9 bases aligning to TRBD1. The sample was PBMCs. The TCR comes from a woman aged 45 to 65 in good health, CMV-negative, and a related stem cell transplant donor. As DNA, the CDR3 is TGTGCCAGCATAGCACAGGGGGCGCTGGAAGCTTTCTTT. Translation gives CASIAQGALEAFF.